This TCR beta chain is drawn from a study of T cell repertoires in aging, cancer and after chemotherapy. Rearranged V-D-J TRB sequences were amplified with a mixed TRB-A/B primer pool. TCRdb re-analysed the multiplex PCR reads in MiXCR, keeping a single row per CDR3 protein. The data show thousands of distinct CDR3 sequences, more than 25% seen once. This clonotype is deemed medium-sized (0.01 to 0.1%). Amplification of TCR beta used genomic DNA extracted from peripheral blood. The specimen was blood. The clonotype originates from a human donor in good health.

CDR3 amino acids: CASKDRTSVTGEQFF. CDR3 in DNA: TGTGCCAGCAAAGATAGGACCTCCGTGACCGGCGAGCAGTTCTTC. The rearrangement joins TRBV6-5 to TRBJ2-1; D remains ambiguous. The CDR3 length is 15 residues. Germline CDR1 MNHEY, CDR2 SVGAGI. V was shortened by 7 bases and J by 10 bases, with 23 bases between the two germline ends.